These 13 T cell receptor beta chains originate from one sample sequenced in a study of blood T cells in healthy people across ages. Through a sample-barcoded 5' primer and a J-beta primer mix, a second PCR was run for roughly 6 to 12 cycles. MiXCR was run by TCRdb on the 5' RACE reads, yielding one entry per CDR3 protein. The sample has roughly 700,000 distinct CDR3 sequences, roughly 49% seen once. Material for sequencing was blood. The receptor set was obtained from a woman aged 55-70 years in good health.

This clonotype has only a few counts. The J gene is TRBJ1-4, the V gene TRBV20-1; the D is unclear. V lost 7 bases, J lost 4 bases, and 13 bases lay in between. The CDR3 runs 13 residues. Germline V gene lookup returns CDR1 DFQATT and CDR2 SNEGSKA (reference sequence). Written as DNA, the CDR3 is TGCAGTGGGACGGCTCAGAATAATGAAAAACTGTTTTTT. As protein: CSGTAQNNEKLFF.

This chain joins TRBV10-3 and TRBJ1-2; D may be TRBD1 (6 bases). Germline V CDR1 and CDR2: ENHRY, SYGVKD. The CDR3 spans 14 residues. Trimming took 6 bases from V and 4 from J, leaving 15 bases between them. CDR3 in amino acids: CAIRQPGASYGYTF. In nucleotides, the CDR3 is TGTGCCATCAGGCAACCAGGGGCTAGCTATGGCTACACCTTC.

CDR3 sequence reads: CASSVAGQGAKPNTGELFF. The CDR3 nucleotides read TGTGCCAGCTCGGTAGCGGGACAGGGCGCTAAACCGAACACCGGGGAGCTGTTTTTT. The chain joins TRBV7-8 to TRBJ2-2; TRBD1 is a possible D gene (9 bases). Between the trimmed V and J ends, which lost 8 bases and 0 bases, there was a span of 25 bases. Germline assignment: CDR1 SGHVS and CDR2 FQNEAQ. The length of the CDR3 is 19 residues.

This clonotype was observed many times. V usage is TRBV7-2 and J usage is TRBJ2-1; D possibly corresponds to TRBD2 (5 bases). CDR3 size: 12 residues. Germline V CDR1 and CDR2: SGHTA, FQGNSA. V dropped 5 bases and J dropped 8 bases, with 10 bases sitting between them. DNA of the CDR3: TGTGCCAGCAGCCCCCCTAGCTATGAGCAGTTCTTC. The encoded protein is CASSPPSYEQFF.

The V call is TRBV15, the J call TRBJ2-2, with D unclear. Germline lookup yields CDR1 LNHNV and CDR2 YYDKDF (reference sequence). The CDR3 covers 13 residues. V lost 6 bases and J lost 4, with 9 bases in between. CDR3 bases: TGTGCCACCAGACAAGACTTCACCGGGGAGCTGTTTTTT. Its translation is CATRQDFTGELFF.

CDR3 DNA: TGTGCCAGCAGCCAACCGGACAGGGGAACCTGCGAGCAGTACTTC. This sequence encodes CASSQPDRGTCEQYF. J is TRBJ2-7 and V is TRBV4-2; 9 positions match TRBD1. J lost 6 bases, V lost 2 bases, and 8 bases had no gene match. This CDR3 has 15 amino acids. The germline V gene has CDR1 LGHNA and CDR2 YNFKEQ.

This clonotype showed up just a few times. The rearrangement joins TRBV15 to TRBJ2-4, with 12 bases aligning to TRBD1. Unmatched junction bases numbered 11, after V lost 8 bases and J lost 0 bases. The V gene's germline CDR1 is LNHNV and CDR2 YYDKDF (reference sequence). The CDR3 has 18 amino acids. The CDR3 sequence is CATSPGQGASAAKNIQYF. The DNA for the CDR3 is TGTGCCACCTCCCCGGGACAGGGGGCTTCGGCAGCCAAAAACATTCAGTACTTC.

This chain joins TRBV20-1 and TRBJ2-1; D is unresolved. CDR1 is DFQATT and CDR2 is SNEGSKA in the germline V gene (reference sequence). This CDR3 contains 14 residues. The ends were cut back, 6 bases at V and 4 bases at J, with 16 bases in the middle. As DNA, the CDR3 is TGCAGTGCACCTCAACGGCAGATTTACAATGAGCAGTTCTTC. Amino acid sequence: CSAPQRQIYNEQFF.

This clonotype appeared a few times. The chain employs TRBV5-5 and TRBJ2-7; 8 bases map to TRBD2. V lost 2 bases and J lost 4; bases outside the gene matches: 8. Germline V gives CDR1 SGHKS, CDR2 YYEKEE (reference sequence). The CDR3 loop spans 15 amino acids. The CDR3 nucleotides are TGTGCCAGCAGCTTTTCACTAGCGGAAAGTTACGAGCAGTACTTC. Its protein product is CASSFSLAESYEQYF.

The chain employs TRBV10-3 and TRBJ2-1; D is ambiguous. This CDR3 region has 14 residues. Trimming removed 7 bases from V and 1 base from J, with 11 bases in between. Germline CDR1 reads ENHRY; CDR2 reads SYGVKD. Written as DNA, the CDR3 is TGTGCCATCACCCCCGAGGATTCCTACAATGAGCAGTTCTTC. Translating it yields CAITPEDSYNEQFF.

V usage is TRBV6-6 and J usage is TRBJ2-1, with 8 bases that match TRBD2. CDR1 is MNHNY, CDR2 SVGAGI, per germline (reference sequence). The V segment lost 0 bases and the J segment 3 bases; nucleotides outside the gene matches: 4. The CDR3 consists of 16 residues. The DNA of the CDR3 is TGTGCCAGCAGTTACTCCCCCGGGACTAGCTACAATGAGCAGTTCTTC. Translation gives CASSYSPGTSYNEQFF.

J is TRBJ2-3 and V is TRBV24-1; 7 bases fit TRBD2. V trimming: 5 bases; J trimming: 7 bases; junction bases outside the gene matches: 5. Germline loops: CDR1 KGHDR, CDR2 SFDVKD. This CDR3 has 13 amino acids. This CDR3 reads CATSGAGTNTQYF. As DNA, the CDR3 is TGTGCCACCAGTGGAGCGGGAACGAATACGCAGTATTTT.

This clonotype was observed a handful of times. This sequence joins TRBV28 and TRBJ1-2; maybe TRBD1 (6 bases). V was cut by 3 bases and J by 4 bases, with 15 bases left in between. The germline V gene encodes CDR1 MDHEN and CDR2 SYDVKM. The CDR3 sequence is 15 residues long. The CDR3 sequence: CASSLGAGSPYGYTF. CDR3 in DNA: TGTGCCAGCAGTTTGGGGGCAGGGTCACCCTATGGCTACACCTTC.